This TCR beta chain comes out of a study of blood T cell repertoires in COVID-19. Study overall: COVID-19 samples, acute and convalescent, were from the United States, Italy and Spain.

In the original processing: From reference gene primer amplification, estimates of nucleated cell counts were derived. Sequencing used immunoSEQ multiplex PCR; TCRdb keeps in-frame clones, though not all of them. V and J calls plus clone size are reproduced from that table; the DNA served to infer D and trimming. The sample lists around 84,000 clones; 70% to 80% were seen once. Germline CDR1 is SGHAT and CDR2 is FQNNGV. Losses at the gene ends were 3 bases for V and 1 base for J; bases not matched to a gene: 5. This CDR3 is built from 15 residues. This clone is labeled as medium-sized. What was sequenced was peripheral blood. The chain is built from TRBV11-2 and TRBJ2-5; 7 bases match TRBD2. This TCR was sampled from a middle-aged man with active or convalescent COVID-19. CDR3 loop: CASSFWGGTQETQYF. CDR3 bases: TGTGCCAGCAGCTTTTGGGGGGGGACCCAAGAGACCCAGTACTTC.